Below, one T cell receptor (beta chain) is given with its context. The V gene lost 0 bases and the J gene lost 3 bases, with 9 bases spanning the gap. Germline values: CDR1 SGHVS, CDR2 FNYEAQ. The CDR3 is made up of 14 amino acids. The record originates from a study of OX40 agonist ivuxolimab in advanced cancers. The table came from immunoSEQ multiplex PCR; TCRdb's copy has only in-frame clones and leaves some out. The sample holds roughly 70,000 clones, around 90% seen once. The genes are TRBV7-6 and TRBJ2-7; D ambiguous. The sample in question was CD4+ or CD8+ T cells sorted from blood, obtained in a trial of the OX40 agonist ivuxolimab. The source is an adult with an advanced solid tumor such as melanoma, head and neck, liver or kidney cancer. The DNA of the CDR3 is TGTGCCAGCAGCTTAGCCAAAGACGGCTACGAGCAGTACTTC. It translates to CASSLAKDGYEQYF.